The 32 T cell receptor beta chains presented below share a single source sample, sequenced in a study of T cell changes during pregnancy in multiple sclerosis. Assay used: immunoSEQ multiplex PCR; TCRdb lists only in-frame clones, some missing. Of 70,000 to 80,000 clones listed, roughly 94% were seen once; the top ten hold 0.58%. Sequences were derived from peripheral blood, sampled in the third trimester of pregnancy. The receptor source for this set is a female donor with multiple sclerosis, enrolled in a pregnancy study.

In this sample, this clone turned up once. The chain is built from TRBV7-2 and TRBJ2-5; D unresolved. The CDR3 has 12 amino acids. CDR1 is SGHTA and CDR2 is FQGNSA in the germline V gene. Trimming cost V 4 bases and J 13 bases, with 16 bases left between them. This CDR3 reads CASSSSTIPRYF. The CDR3 bases are TGTGCCAGCAGCTCCTCTACCATACCACGGTACTTC.

J is TRBJ2-7 and V is TRBV4-3; possible D gene TRBD1, 6 bases. The CDR3 is 15 residues long. V dropped 0 bases and J dropped 2 bases, with 11 bases sitting between them. Germline lookup yields CDR1 LGHNA and CDR2 YSLEER. Written as DNA, the CDR3 is TGCGCCAGCAGCCAAGACCCCCGGGACACCTACGAGCAGTACTTC. Its translation: CASSQDPRDTYEQYF.

The gene calls are TRBV10-3 and TRBJ1-1; D uncertain. The CDR3 runs 15 residues. Trimming pared 3 bases from V and 4 bases from J, leaving 15 bases between. Germline V CDR1 and CDR2: ENHRY, SYGVKD. In DNA, the CDR3 is TGTGCCATCAGTGATGAGGGAAGAGGGAGCACTGAAGCTTTCTTT. It translates to CAISDEGRGSTEAFF.

The genes are TRBV30 and TRBJ1-2; 8 bases match TRBD1. Trimming removed 6 bases from V and 0 bases from J; junction bases left unmatched: 6. CDR1 and CDR2 (germline): GTSNPN, SVGIG (reference sequence). This CDR3 has 14 residues. CDR3 sequence reads: CACPDRATNYGYTF. For the CDR3, the DNA is TGTGCCTGCCCGGACAGGGCAACTAACTATGGCTACACCTTC. The full variable domain, its missing parts supplied by reference TRBV30 and TRBJ1-2, is SQTIHQWPATLVQPVGSPLSLECTVEGTSNPNLYWYRQAAGRGLQLLFYSVGIGQISSEVPQNLSASRPQDRQFILSSKKLLLSDSGFYLCACPDRATNYGYTFGSGTRLTVV.

The rearrangement joins TRBV4-3 to TRBJ1-6, with D tentatively TRBD1 (6 bases). V dropped 3 bases and J dropped 0 bases, with 9 bases sitting between them. The CDR3 length is 16 residues. CDR1 LGHNA and CDR2 YSLEER come from the germline V gene. This chain's CDR3 is CASSQGASSYNSPLHF. The CDR3 DNA sequence: TGCGCCAGCAGCCAGGGGGCTAGCTCCTATAATTCACCCCTCCACTTT.

The genes are TRBV25-1 and TRBJ1-1; D perhaps matches TRBD1 (5 bases). CDR1 is MGHDK, CDR2 SYGVNS, per germline. V gave up 3 bases and J gave up 3 bases, with 14 bases separating them. This CDR3 spans 15 amino acids. CDR3 coding DNA: TGTGCCAGCAGTGAGGGAGGGGCGCGTGACACTGAAGCTTTCTTT. Protein sequence: CASSEGGARDTEAFF. Full variable domain (missing parts from reference TRBV25-1 and TRBJ1-1): EADIYQTPRYLVIGTGKKITLECSQTMGHDKMYWYQQDPGMELHLIHYSYGVNSTEKGDLSSESTVSRIRTEHFPLTLESARPSHTSQYLCASSEGGARDTEAFFGQGTRLTVV.

In this sample, this clone turned up once. DNA for the CDR3: TGTGCCAGTAGTATACAGGTTGGAAACACCATATATTTT. As protein: CASSIQVGNTIYF. The chain joins TRBV19 to TRBJ1-3; D uncertain. The CDR3 length is 13 residues. The V end lost 2 bases, the J end lost 3 bases, and 5 bases lay between the germline ends. Per germline, CDR1 LNHDA and CDR2 SQIVND (reference sequence).

The chain joins TRBV7-3 to TRBJ1-1, with a possible D match to TRBD1 (6 bases). In germline, CDR1 is SGHTA, CDR2 FQGTGA. The V and J ends lost 2 bases and 7 bases respectively, with 8 bases between them. The CDR3 is 12 amino acids. The CDR3 is CASSLGGVEAFF. The CDR3 bases are TGTGCCAGCAGCTTAGGGGGCGTTGAAGCTTTCTTT. Full variable domain (remainder filled in from reference TRBV7-3 and TRBJ1-1): GAGVSQTPSNKVTEKGKYVELRCDPISGHTALYWYRQSLGQGPEFLIYFQGTGAADDSGLPNDRFFAVRPEGSVSTLKIQRTERGDSAVYLCASSLGGVEAFFGQGTRLTVV.

This clone was counted once. The chain links TRBV7-2 to TRBJ1-1; the D gene is possibly TRBD1 (5 bases). The CDR3 loop spans 14 amino acids. V was cut by 5 bases and J by 6 bases, with 16 bases left in between. The germline V gene has CDR1 SGHTA and CDR2 FQGNSA. The CDR3 sequence is CASSPLDQGAEAFF. CDR3 bases: TGTGCCAGCAGCCCCCTGGACCAGGGCGCTGAAGCTTTCTTT.

The gene calls are TRBV5-1 and TRBJ1-5, with D tentatively TRBD1 (5 bases). Germline values: CDR1 SGHRS, CDR2 YFSETQ. V was trimmed by 3 bases and J by 4 bases, leaving 14 bases between them. This CDR3 contains 15 residues. CDR3 in amino acids: CASSWGVGGNQPQHF. DNA of the CDR3: TGCGCCAGCAGCTGGGGCGTGGGGGGGAATCAGCCCCAGCATTTT. The variable domain in full, with the rest retrieved from reference TRBV5-1 and TRBJ1-5, is KAGVTQTPRYLIKTRGQQVTLSCSPISGHRSVSWYQQTPGQGLQFLFEYFSETQRNKGNFPGRFSGRQFSNSRSEMNVSTLELGDSALYLCASSWGVGGNQPQHFGDGTRLSIL.

This rearrangement joins TRBV5-1 to TRBJ2-7; D is possibly TRBD2 (6 bases). Germline-derived CDR1 and CDR2 are SGHRS and YFSETQ. The CDR3 contains 15 residues. V was shortened by 2 bases and J by 0 bases, with 12 bases between the two germline ends. The CDR3 DNA follows: TGCGCCAGCAGCTTATTTAGCGGAAGCTCCTACGAGCAGTACTTC. Translating it yields CASSLFSGSSYEQYF. The entire variable domain, with the rest obtained from reference TRBV5-1 and TRBJ2-7, is as follows: KAGVTQTPRYLIKTRGQQVTLSCSPISGHRSVSWYQQTPGQGLQFLFEYFSETQRNKGNFPGRFSGRQFSNSRSEMNVSTLELGDSALYLCASSLFSGSSYEQYFGPGTRLTVT.

The V call is TRBV14, the J call TRBJ1-5, with D hard to call. The germline V gene encodes CDR1 SGHDN and CDR2 FVKESK. V was trimmed by 4 bases and J by 7 bases, leaving 14 bases between them. The CDR3 has 14 amino acids. As DNA, the CDR3 is TGTGCCAGCAGCCCCCCGGGGTGGACCCAGCCCCAGCATTTT. It specifies CASSPPGWTQPQHF.

CDR3 sequence reads: CASSWGTRIMNTEAFF. The CDR3 region has the DNA TGTGCCAGCAGCTGGGGGACAAGGATCATGAACACTGAAGCTTTCTTT. The chain employs TRBV7-8 and TRBJ1-1, with a tentative D call TRBD1 (6 bases). Per germline, CDR1 SGHVS and CDR2 FQNEAQ. Trimming pared 4 bases from V and 0 bases from J, leaving 15 bases between. This CDR3 is built from 16 residues.

The genes are TRBV6-1 and TRBJ1-1, with D unclear. Trimming took off 6 bases at V and 4 bases at J, with 6 bases between the two ends. Germline assignment: CDR1 MNHNS and CDR2 SASEGT. The CDR3 sequence is 11 residues long. CDR3 sequence reads: CASRRGTEAFF. The CDR3 bases are TGTGCCAGCAGGCGGGGCACTGAAGCTTTCTTT.

The J gene is TRBJ2-3, the V gene TRBV19; weak D call: TRBD1 (5 bases). Germline V lookup: CDR1 LNHDA, CDR2 SQIVND (reference sequence). Trimming left V 5 bases short and J 0 bases short, with 18 bases between. This CDR3 has 17 residues. In DNA, the CDR3 is TGTGCCAGTAGTGCTAAAGGTGGCAGGGATAGCACAGATACGCAGTATTTT. It codes for CASSAKGGRDSTDTQYF.

V and J are TRBV5-1 and TRBJ1-1; 7 positions agree with TRBD1. The ends lost 3 bases at V and 7 bases at J; junction bases unmatched: 9. Per the germline V gene, CDR1 is SGHRS and CDR2 is YFSETQ. CDR3 length equals 14 residues. CDR3 sequence: CASSSMGQYGEAFF. CDR3 nucleotide sequence: TGCGCCAGCAGCTCAATGGGACAGTACGGTGAAGCTTTCTTT.

The chain combines TRBV27 with TRBJ1-4, with D unclear. The V end was cut by 5 bases, the J end by 3 bases, with 13 bases between. The CDR3 has 15 amino acids. Germline lookup yields CDR1 MNHEY and CDR2 SMNVEV (reference sequence). The CDR3 here is CASSPLREANEKLFF. The DNA for the CDR3 is TGTGCCAGCAGTCCTCTACGAGAGGCTAATGAAAAACTGTTTTTT. Variable domain in full (rest from reference TRBV27 and TRBJ1-4): EAQVTQNPRYLITVTGKKLTVTCSQNMNHEYMSWYRQDPGLGLRQIYYSMNVEVTDKGDVPEGYKVSRKEKRNFPLILESPSPNQTSLYFCASSPLREANEKLFFGSGTQLSVL.

Only a few counts were recorded for this clone. The same CDR3 arises from other DNA sequences in this sample as well. This chain links TRBV7-2 with TRBJ1-1; the D gene is possibly TRBD1 (5 bases). The CDR3 has 13 amino acids. The germline CDR1 and CDR2 sequences are SGHTA and FQGNSA. The V gene lost 6 bases and the J gene lost 1 base, with 9 bases spanning the gap. CDR3 loop: CASRQGKNTEAFF. CDR3 DNA sequence: TGTGCCAGCAGGCAGGGAAAGAACACTGAAGCTTTCTTT. The complete variable domain, with remaining parts taken from reference TRBV7-2 and TRBJ1-1, reads GAGVSQSPSNKVTEKGKDVELRCDPISGHTALYWYRQSLGQGLEFLIYFQGNSAPDKSGLPSDRFSAERTGGSVSTLTIQRTQQEDSAVYLCASRQGKNTEAFFGQGTRLTVV.

The rearrangement uses TRBV19 and TRBJ2-3; 11 bases line up with TRBD2. This CDR3 contains 14 residues. Germline values: CDR1 LNHDA, CDR2 SQIVND (reference sequence). J gave up 1 base and V 6 bases, and 0 bases lay outside the gene matches. In DNA, the CDR3 is TGTGCCAGTAGGACTAGCGGGGGCACAGATACGCAGTATTTT. Translated: CASRTSGGTDTQYF.

The rearrangement links TRBV19 to TRBJ1-1, with D perhaps matching TRBD1 (6 bases). This CDR3 is 15 amino acids long. V was shortened by 4 bases and J by 8 bases, with 20 bases between the two germline ends. The germline V gene has CDR1 LNHDA and CDR2 SQIVND (reference sequence). The CDR3 sequence: CASSTHTGKLGEAFF. The CDR3 region has the DNA TGTGCCAGTAGTACGCATACAGGGAAGTTAGGGGAAGCTTTCTTT.

V is TRBV5-4 and J is TRBJ1-1; the D gene is possibly TRBD1 (6 bases). This CDR3 contains 13 residues. Trimming took off 5 bases at V and 2 bases at J, with 10 bases between the two ends. The germline CDR1 and CDR2 sequences are SGHNT and YYREEE (reference sequence). CDR3 nucleotide sequence: TGTGCCAGCAGTCCCAGGGGAAACACTGAAGCTTTCTTT. This translates into CASSPRGNTEAFF.

This rearrangement joins TRBV25-1 to TRBJ2-7; 12 nucleotides align to TRBD1. J lost 2 bases, V lost 2 bases, and 1 base had no gene match. Looked up from germline, CDR1 is MGHDK and CDR2 is SYGVNS. The CDR3 sequence is 15 residues long. The DNA for the CDR3 is TGTGCCAGCAGTGAAGGGACAGGGGGCACCTACGAGCAGTACTTC. Residues: CASSEGTGGTYEQYF.

The chain recombines TRBV5-6 with TRBJ1-3; TRBD1 matches at 7 bases. J was trimmed by 5 bases and V by 4 bases; bases with no gene match: 9. The CDR3 runs 15 residues. The germline V gene has CDR1 SGHDT and CDR2 YYEEEE. Written as DNA, the CDR3 is TGTGCCAGCAGCCCGCCCGACAGGGCTAGAAACACCATATATTTT. It specifies CASSPPDRARNTIYF.

As to this clone: At one of its ends the junction is not consistent with the germline gene, which may arise from a read error. This chain links TRBV28 with TRBJ2-1; tentative D call: TRBD2 (6 bases). Germline assignment: CDR1 MDHEN and CDR2 SYDVKM. CDR3 length: 13 amino acids. CDR3 in DNA: TGTGTCAGCTCGGGGGTCGGATACAATGAGCAGTTCTTC. This encodes CVSSGVGYNEQFF. The variable domain in full, with the rest retrieved from reference TRBV28 and TRBJ2-1, is DVKVTQSSRYLVKRTGEKVFLECVQDMDHENMFWYRQDPGLGLRLIYFSYDVKMKEKGDIPEGYSVSREKKERFSLILESASTNQTSMYLCVSSGVGYNEQFFGPGTRLTVL.

This chain connects TRBV10-2 to TRBJ1-2; no clear D. In germline, CDR1 is WSHSY, CDR2 SAAADI. CDR3 length: 13 amino acids. V gave up 6 bases and J gave up 8 bases, with 16 bases separating them. The CDR3 sequence is CASSNPLLRGYTF. CDR3 DNA: TGCGCCAGCAGCAATCCCCTCCTACGGGGCTACACCTTC.

As DNA, the CDR3 is TGTGCCAGCAGCTCCGGACAGGGAGATCAGCCCCAGCATTTT. It yields the protein CASSSGQGDQPQHF. This rearrangement joins TRBV11-2 to TRBJ1-5; the match to TRBD1 covers 8 bases. This CDR3 comprises 14 residues. Trimming took 4 bases from V and 5 from J; bases not matched to a gene: 4. Germline V CDR1 and CDR2: SGHAT, FQNNGV. The entire variable domain, with the rest obtained from reference TRBV11-2 and TRBJ1-5, is as follows: EAGVAQSPRYKIIEKRQSVAFWCNPISGHATLYWYQQILGQGPKLLIQFQNNGVVDDSQLPKDRFSAERLKGVDSTLKIQPAKLEDSAVYLCASSSGQGDQPQHFGDGTRLSIL.

CDR3 sequence reads: CASSTGQGGFEQYF. Here the CDR3 DNA reads TGTGCCAGTAGTACGGGACAGGGGGGTTTCGAGCAGTACTTC. This sequence joins TRBV19 and TRBJ2-7, with 11 bases fitting TRBD1. The CDR3 length is 14 residues. Germline V gene lookup returns CDR1 LNHDA and CDR2 SQIVND (reference sequence). Trimming at V came to 4 bases and at J to 6 bases, leaving 5 bases not matched to a gene.

The chain has TRBV9 and TRBJ1-5; D not resolved. This CDR3 has 16 amino acids. CDR1 is SGDLS, CDR2 YYNGEE, per germline. V lost 0 bases and J 1 base, leaving 11 bases between the germline ends. Here the CDR3 reads CASSVDGRRSNQPQHF. CDR3 coding DNA: TGTGCCAGCAGCGTAGACGGCCGGCGGAGCAATCAGCCCCAGCATTTT.

V usage is TRBV5-4 and J usage is TRBJ2-4; possible D gene TRBD2, 6 bases. The germline CDR1 and CDR2 sequences are SGHNT and YYREEE (reference sequence). The V end lost 0 bases, the J end lost 4 bases, and 14 bases lay between the germline ends. The CDR3 spans 16 residues. The CDR3 DNA follows: TGTGCCAGCAGCTTGGCAAGCGAGCGGGCAAAAAACATTCAGTACTTC. This sequence encodes CASSLASERAKNIQYF.

The V call is TRBV7-6, the J call TRBJ2-1, with 7 bases matching TRBD2. Losses at the gene ends were 2 bases for V and 8 bases for J; bases not matched to a gene: 9. The CDR3 runs to 15 residues. The germline V gene encodes CDR1 SGHVS and CDR2 FNYEAQ. The CDR3 is CASSLHRGEAHEQFF. In nucleotides, the CDR3 is TGTGCCAGCAGCTTACATCGGGGGGAGGCCCATGAGCAGTTCTTC.

The chain recombines TRBV6-1 with TRBJ2-3; no clear D. Trimming took off 2 bases at V and 3 bases at J, with 9 bases between the two ends. CDR1 MNHNS and CDR2 SASEGT come from the germline V gene. This CDR3 comprises 14 residues. The CDR3 loop reads CASSETGGTDTQYF. In DNA form, the CDR3 reads TGTGCCAGCAGTGAAACTGGCGGAACAGATACGCAGTATTTT.

The chain couples TRBV18 to TRBJ1-2, with unresolved D. There are 14 residues in the CDR3. Trimming shortened V by 0 bases and J by 10 bases, and 15 bases separated the two germline ends. Germline CDR1 KGHSH, CDR2 LQKENI. CDR3 bases: TGTGCCAGCTCACCACCCCCGGGATATGATGCCTACACCTTC. Its translation is CASSPPPGYDAYTF.